The rows below give T cell receptor beta chains drawn from one sample of a study of shared clonotypes between healthy human individuals. The table came from immunoSEQ multiplex PCR; TCRdb's copy has only in-frame clones and leaves some out. The profile covers roughly 550,000 clones, with nearly 97% appearing a single time and roughly 0.1% taken by the ten largest. The material sequenced was naive CD8+ T cells sorted from blood. These receptors were taken from a young woman in good health. Both conserved end residues are part of each CDR3. The D gene is left open where the match is weak. Expanded clones are given a class, and other clones once, few, many or no size at all.

cdr3_nt cdr3_aa d_call j_call v_call clone_size
TGTGCCAGCAGTTTAATCGGGGGCAATCAGCCCCAGCATTTT CASSLIGGNQPQHF . TRBJ1-5 TRBV27 .
TGTGCCAGCAGTGCCCACTTCCGAGACAGGGAGGTATCCTACAATGAGCAGTTCTTC CASSAHFRDREVSYNEQFF . TRBJ2-1 TRBV27 .
TGTGCCTGGAGTACAGGGTTCACAGAGGACACCGGGGAGCTGTTTTTT CAWSTGFTEDTGELFF . TRBJ2-2 TRBV30 few
TGTGCCAGCAGTTTAATTAGCGGGAACACCGGGGAGCTGTTTTTT CASSLISGNTGELFF . TRBJ2-2 TRBV6-6 .
TGTGCCAGCAGCTCGGGGGGAGGTAGCAATCAGCCCCAGCATTTT CASSSGGGSNQPQHF . TRBJ1-5 TRBV7-9 once
TGTGCCAGCAGCTTAGCGGAGTCCTACGAGCAGTACTTC CASSLAESYEQYF . TRBJ2-7 TRBV7-6 .
TGCGCCAGCAGCTTGGTGCCCCAGGATACGCAGTATTTT CASSLVPQDTQYF . TRBJ2-3 TRBV5-1 .
TGTGCCAGCAGCGTAGCAGGGGGTTCACCCCTCCACTTT CASSVAGGSPLHF TRBD1 TRBJ1-6 TRBV9 .
TGTGCCAGCAGCCCTCTTGGCGGGAGGGCCGGCGAGCAGTACTTC CASSPLGGRAGEQYF TRBD2 TRBJ2-7 TRBV7-9 .
TGTGCCAGCTCGACCGGGAATGAGCAGTTCTTC CASSTGNEQFF . TRBJ2-1 TRBV7-8 .
TGTGCCAGCAGCAGCCGGGACAGCTACAATGAGCAGTTCTTC CASSSRDSYNEQFF TRBD1 TRBJ2-1 TRBV13 .
TGTGCCAGCAGTGAATCCCAGGGTGGACAGCCCCAGCATTTT CASSESQGGQPQHF . TRBJ1-5 TRBV6-1 .
TGTGCCAGCAGAAGTCAGTTCAGCTCCTACAATGAGCAGTTCTTC CASRSQFSSYNEQFF . TRBJ2-1 TRBV28 .
TGTGCCAGCAGTTTAGAGGGTGAGAGGACTGAAGCTTTCTTT CASSLEGERTEAFF . TRBJ1-1 TRBV27 .
TGCGCCAGCAGCCAAGAAATGACAGCCAGGGGCTACGAGCAGTACTTC CASSQEMTARGYEQYF . TRBJ2-7 TRBV4-1 .
TGTGCCAGCAGCTTGGTGGGGTCTGGGGCCAACGTCCTGACTTTC CASSLVGSGANVLTF . TRBJ2-6 TRBV5-4 .
TGCGCCAGCAGCTTGGTCGGGATAGCGGGCGGGGAGCTGTTTTTT CASSLVGIAGGELFF TRBD2 TRBJ2-2 TRBV5-1 .
TGTGCCAGCAGCTTAATCGGAGGGGCCTACAATGAGCAGTTCTTC CASSLIGGAYNEQFF . TRBJ2-1 TRBV7-3 .
TGTGCCTGGAGGGAGGGGGCGCCCCCTTGGGAGCAGTACTTC CAWREGAPPWEQYF . TRBJ2-7 TRBV30 .
TGTGCCAGCAGCGTAGATGGAGGGGGGGAGACCCAGTACTTC CASSVDGGGETQYF . TRBJ2-5 TRBV9 .
TGCACCACCCAGCCGGGACAGCATTCCTATGGCTACACCTTC CTTQPGQHSYGYTF . TRBJ1-2 TRBV1 once
TGTGCCAGCAGCCAGAGTCATCTCTACAATGAGCAGTTCTTC CASSQSHLYNEQFF . TRBJ2-1 TRBV4-2 .
TGTGCCAGCAGCGGGCATCTAGCGGGAGTTACGGGAGGGGAGCTGTTTTTT CASSGHLAGVTGGELFF TRBD2 TRBJ2-2 TRBV13 .
TGTGCCAGCAGCTCATCGGGACAGGTTTCAGATACGCAGTATTTT CASSSSGQVSDTQYF TRBD1 TRBJ2-3 TRBV13 .
TGTGCCAGTAGTTCCCGGACATGGGAATTGTTGACTGAAGCTTTCTTT CASSSRTWELLTEAFF . TRBJ1-1 TRBV19 .
TGTGCCAGCAGCGTGGAGGGTTCCTTCTCCTACGAGCAGTACTTC CASSVEGSFSYEQYF . TRBJ2-7 TRBV9 once
TGTGCCAGCAACCCGGGACTAGCGGCAACCTACGAGCAGTACTTC CASNPGLAATYEQYF TRBD2 TRBJ2-7 TRBV28 .
TGTGCCAGCAGCGTGGGGTCCGGGACAGCCTTCACAGATACGCAGTATTTT CASSVGSGTAFTDTQYF TRBD1 TRBJ2-3 TRBV9 .
TGTGCCAGCAGCGGAGACAGGGCCCCGAGGCCCCAGCATTTT CASSGDRAPRPQHF . TRBJ1-5 TRBV21-1 .
TGTGCCAGCAGCGACGGGACTAGCGGACCGGGGAGAGAGACCCAGTACTTC CASSDGTSGPGRETQYF TRBD2 TRBJ2-5 TRBV5-4 .
TGCGCCAGCAGCCATCCGACTGAATACGAGCAGTACTTC CASSHPTEYEQYF . TRBJ2-7 TRBV5-1 .
TGTGCCAGCAGGTTCCCTGACAGGGGGACTGAAGCTTTCTTT CASRFPDRGTEAFF TRBD1 TRBJ1-1 TRBV2 .
TGTGCCAGCAGCTTAGCGGGCAGGGCTGGCTACGAGCAGTACTTC CASSLAGRAGYEQYF . TRBJ2-7 TRBV11-2 .
TGTGCCAGTAGTATAGGGGACTACTACGAGCAGTACTTC CASSIGDYYEQYF TRBD2 TRBJ2-7 TRBV19 .
TGTGCCAGTAGACATCTAGCGGGAGGGCAAGAGACCCAGTACTTC CASRHLAGGQETQYF TRBD2 TRBJ2-5 TRBV19 once
TGTGCCAGCAGCTTAGGTGGGACGGAGTCCTACGAGCAGTACTTC CASSLGGTESYEQYF . TRBJ2-7 TRBV11-2 .
TGCAGCGTTGCCCTTAGCAGTAGCAATCAGCCCCAGCATTTT CSVALSSSNQPQHF . TRBJ1-5 TRBV29-1 once
TGTGCCAGCAGACTGGGACAAAACGTCTTTCAGTATTTT CASRLGQNVFQYF . TRBJ2-3 TRBV7-9 .
TGTGCTAGTGGTTTGGGGATAGGAGAGACCCAGTACTTC CASGLGIGETQYF . TRBJ2-5 TRBV12-5 .
TGTGCCAGCAGTGTCCTCGGTCAGGGTAGAGGTGGCTACACCTTC CASSVLGQGRGGYTF . TRBJ1-2 TRBV27 .
TGTGCCAGTAGTAGAGACATTAGGGGGGAGCTGTTTTTT CASSRDIRGELFF . TRBJ2-2 TRBV19 .
TGTGCCAGTAGTACCGGACTAACCTACGAGCAGTACTTC CASSTGLTYEQYF . TRBJ2-7 TRBV19 .
TGTGCCAGTAGTCAAACCATGGACCTTGAAAAACTGTTTTTT CASSQTMDLEKLFF . TRBJ1-4 TRBV19 .
TGTGCCAGTAACCTCGGAGGCGGGGAGCTGTTTTTT CASNLGGGELFF . TRBJ2-2 TRBV19 .
TGTGCCAGCAGCTGGGGTAGCGGGAGAGGAGAGCAGTACTTC CASSWGSGRGEQYF TRBD2 TRBJ2-7 TRBV5-4 .
TGTGCCAGCAGCTTGCTGGCCGGGGCTTTTGGCTACACCTTC CASSLLAGAFGYTF . TRBJ1-2 TRBV5-6 .
TGTGCCAGCAGCTTAAGGGGGCGCAATCAGCCCCAGCATTTT CASSLRGRNQPQHF TRBD1 TRBJ1-5 TRBV5-6 .
TGCGCCAGCAGCTTGAAACCGAGAATAGACAGGGGAGCCTATGGCTACACCTTC CASSLKPRIDRGAYGYTF TRBD1 TRBJ1-2 TRBV5-1 .
TGTGCCAGCTCCCCCTATAATTCACCCCTCCACTTT CASSPYNSPLHF . TRBJ1-6 TRBV27 once
TGTGCCAGCAGTGCAGGGACAGGGGGTAGGTCCGAGCAGTACTTC CASSAGTGGRSEQYF TRBD1 TRBJ2-7 TRBV27 .
TGTGCCAGCAGAGAAGGGCCGATTCAGCCCCAGCATTTT CASREGPIQPQHF . TRBJ1-5 TRBV2 .
TGTGCCAGCAGCCAACTCCCTAGCGGTTCTACCTACGAGCAGTACTTC CASSQLPSGSTYEQYF TRBD2 TRBJ2-7 TRBV14 .
TGTGCCACCAGCAGTCCGGGGGGGCGGAGCTCCTACAATGAGCAGTTCTTC CATSSPGGRSSYNEQFF TRBD2 TRBJ2-1 TRBV15 .
TGCGCCAGCAGCCAAGATAGTACGGCCGTCAGCTCCTACGAGCAGTACTTC CASSQDSTAVSSYEQYF . TRBJ2-7 TRBV4-1 .
TGTGCCAGCAGTTTAGCCCGGGGGCACGAGCAGTACTTC CASSLARGHEQYF . TRBJ2-7 TRBV27 .